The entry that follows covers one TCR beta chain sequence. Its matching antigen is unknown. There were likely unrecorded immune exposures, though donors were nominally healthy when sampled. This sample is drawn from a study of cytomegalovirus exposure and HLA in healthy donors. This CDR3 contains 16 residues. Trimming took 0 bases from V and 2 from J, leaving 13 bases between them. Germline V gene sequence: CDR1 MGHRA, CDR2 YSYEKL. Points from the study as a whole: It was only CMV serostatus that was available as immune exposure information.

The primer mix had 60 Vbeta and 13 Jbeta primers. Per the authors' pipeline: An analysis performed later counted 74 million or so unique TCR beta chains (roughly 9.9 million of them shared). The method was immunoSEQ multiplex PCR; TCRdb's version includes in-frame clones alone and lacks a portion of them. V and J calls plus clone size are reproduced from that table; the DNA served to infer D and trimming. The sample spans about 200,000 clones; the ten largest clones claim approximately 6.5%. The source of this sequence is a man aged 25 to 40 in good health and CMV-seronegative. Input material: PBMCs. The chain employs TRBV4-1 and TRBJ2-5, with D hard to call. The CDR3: CASSQDPPGFQETQYF. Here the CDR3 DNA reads TGCGCCAGCAGCCAAGATCCCCCCGGTTTTCAAGAGACCCAGTACTTC.